This is a list of T cell receptor beta chains from one sample in a study of blood T cell repertoires in COVID-19. Assay used: immunoSEQ multiplex PCR; TCRdb lists only in-frame clones, some missing. The repertoire has approximately 500,000 clones, more than 75% of them found once; the top ten carry around 1.9%. The specimen was PBMCs or T cells enriched from blood (not recorded which). Receptors were obtained from a woman between 40 and 55 years old who had recovered from COVID-19. CDR3s include the opening cysteine and the closing phenylalanine or tryptophan. Fields, in order: J gene, D gene, V gene, clone size, CDR3 protein, CDR3 DNA. The D gene is left open where the match is weak. Some rows mark clone size as missing; the rest say once, few, many or name a class of expanded clone.

J: TRBJ2-7
D: TRBD2
V: TRBV6-2/TRBV6-3
size: -
CDR3: CASSSHREGEQYF
DNA: TGTGCCAGCAGTTCCCACCGGGAGGGAGAGCAGTACTTC

J: TRBJ2-1
D: TRBD2
V: TRBV27
size: -
CDR3: CASSLRSSGYNEQFF
DNA: TGTGCCAGCAGTTTAAGGTCTAGCGGCTACAATGAGCAGTTCTTC

J: TRBJ1-1
D: -
V: TRBV30
size: -
CDR3: CAWSGGVLNTEAFF
DNA: TGTGCCTGGAGTGGCGGGGTCTTGAACACTGAAGCTTTCTTT

J: TRBJ2-1
D: -
V: TRBV24-1
size: -
CDR3: CATSIYNEQFF
DNA: TGTGCCACCAGTATATACAATGAGCAGTTCTTC

J: TRBJ2-5
D: -
V: TRBV18
size: -
CDR3: CASSPGQQEETQYF
DNA: TGTGCCAGCTCACCGGGACAACAAGAAGAGACCCAGTACTTC

J: TRBJ1-5
D: -
V: TRBV7-2
size: -
CDR3: CASSFQGGWNQPQHF
DNA: TGTGCCAGCAGCTTTCAGGGAGGCTGGAATCAGCCCCAGCATTTT

J: TRBJ1-4
D: -
V: TRBV27
size: few
CDR3: CASSLGGTEKLFF
DNA: TGTGCCAGCAGTTTAGGGGGGACCGAAAAACTGTTTTTT

J: TRBJ2-5
D: -
V: TRBV18
size: few
CDR3: CASSPAGETQYF
DNA: TGTGCCAGCTCACCCGCCGGGGAGACCCAGTACTTC

J: TRBJ2-7
D: TRBD1
V: TRBV10-3
size: -
CDR3: CASQGAYEQYF
DNA: TGTGCCTCACAGGGGGCCTACGAGCAGTACTTC

J: TRBJ2-7
D: -
V: TRBV5-5
size: -
CDR3: CASSQGRTYEQYF
DNA: TGTGCCAGCAGCCAAGGGAGGACCTACGAGCAGTACTTC

J: TRBJ1-6
D: -
V: TRBV14
size: -
CDR3: CASSHAGDSPLHF
DNA: TGTGCCAGCAGCCATGCCGGAGATTCACCCCTCCACTTT

J: TRBJ2-7
D: -
V: TRBV5-1
size: once
CDR3: CASSLGAKLSSYEQYF
DNA: TGCGCCAGCAGCTTGGGAGCGAAGTTGTCTTCCTACGAGCAGTACTTC